The present TCR beta chain was sequenced within a study of T cells in Graves' hyperthyroidism and ophthalmopathy (dated by TCRdb to 2018 to 2020). Notes on the research overall: Peripheral blood was sampled at the time of initial diagnosis, prior to any treatment. An independent validation cohort of around 20 hyperthyroidism patients and some 15 patients who later progressed to ophthalmopathy tested prospective prediction of ophthalmopathy. Following sampling, methimazole starting at 30 mg daily was given to hyperthyroidism patients, and high-dose intravenous methylprednisolone was given to ophthalmopathy patients. A discovery cohort of roughly 100 patients, fewer than 50 with Graves' ophthalmopathy and fewer than 65 with stable Graves' hyperthyroidism, was used to find distinguishing TCR V-J signatures. The paper describes TCR Vbeta CDR3 sequencing of 140 or so peripheral blood samples, made up of roughly 40 ophthalmopathy patients, 70 to 75 hyperthyroidism patients and 17 progressor patients. The study also compared thyroid tissue and blood T-cell repertoires from 5 to 7 Graves' hyperthyroidism patients. The approximately 95 discovery patients were divided at random into training and test sets in a 7:3 ratio.

Amplification of TCR beta CDR3 regions was carried out from RNA transcripts. A first-round RT-PCR of the TCR CDR3 used the HTBI primer set with the Qiagen OneStep RT-PCR kit. Libraries were constructed in a second round of multiplex PCR, after which size selection and purification were performed. Paired-end sequencing of the libraries was performed with 100 bp reads on an Illumina HiSeq2000. Turning to the authors' computational methods: SOAPnuke was used to process the raw data, removing reads that contained adapters or uncalled bases, had a mean Phred below 15, or lacked an exact match to the constant primer or identifier. High-quality paired reads were merged using COPE v1.2.5, and each unique nucleotide sequence was defined as a clonotype. MiTCR v1.1 was used to align the clonotypes against IMGT TRBV, TRBD and TRBJ reference segments. The analysis included only V-J combinations with a frequency above 0.0001, which together covered roughly 99% of the repertoires. The TCS score was defined as F50 (clonal expansion) divided by E x V (chaos), with BLOSUM62-based TCRdist calculated between CDR3 peptides within each V-J. Welch's t-statistics and random forest reduced 500 to 550 V-J features to 13, which were used in a naive Bayes classifier (R e1071). The raw public reads went through TCRdb reprocessing: fastp at Q25, MiXCR clone calling, in-frame beta chains kept. Identical CDR3 protein sequences are pooled into one entry, listed with their most common genes and DNA. What appears here as the V and J calls and clone size reflects TCRdb's work, not the paper's. Present in this sample are about 700,000 distinct CDR3 sequences, 11% to 15% of which were seen just once. The top ten clonotypes cover roughly a tenth of the sample.

Results the study describes overall, beyond this receptor: No statistical method was used to fix the sample size in advance, and group allocation was not hidden from the investigators. In validation, the model predicted progression to ophthalmopathy a median of approximately 6.3 months before onset, with about 70% sensitivity and 72.22% specificity. Most expanded thyroid clonotypes (frequency above 0.001) were also found in blood, which suggests that blood repertoires may mirror thyroid immune responses. Ophthalmopathy was separated from stable hyperthyroidism by a 13 V-J signature model, with about 86% sensitivity and 81% to 82% specificity obtained in cross-validation and 80%/75% obtained in testing.

The germline V gene (reference sequence) supplies CDR1 DFQATT and CDR2 SNEGSKA. The CDR3 sequence holds 14 residues, the cysteine and phenylalanine included. The sequence is cut down to CDR3 DNA, 42 bases in frame from base 1. In this sample, this clonotype turned up a few times. It lacks a known antigen. At one end, the junction sequence differs from germline, possibly due to a read error. Graves' hyperthyroidism was defined as stable when no progression to ophthalmopathy occurred over 18 months of follow-up. Hyperthyroidism patients were aged 18 to 65 years and newly diagnosed, with disease duration of less than 2 months. Exclusion was applied to patients with uncontrolled infections, other autoimmune diseases, pregnancy or lactation. Diagnoses were established on the basis of clinical symptoms, serum thyroxine and TRAb, thyroid ultrasound, and orbital computed tomography. PBMCs were isolated from more than 8 ml of fresh peripheral blood by Ficoll-Paque density gradient centrifugation. Total RNA was extracted using Trizol reagent, and RNA quality was assessed on an Agilent 2100 Bioanalyzer.

The clonotype comes from a woman aged 18-29 years with Graves' hyperthyroidism. The sequence is built from TRBV20-1 and TRBJ1-6; TRBD1 is a weak D gene call, 5 bases matching. Sequencing was carried out using blood. Read as DNA, the sequence is TGCAGTGCCCTTGTGCGGACATCTAATTCACCCCACCACTTT. This sequence encodes CSALVRTSNSPHHF.